Listed below are T cell receptor beta chains from one sample, sequenced in a study of blood T cell repertoires in COVID-19. TCRdb's copy holds only in-frame clones and misses some; the assay was immunoSEQ multiplex PCR. Altogether some 45,000 clones are present, approximately 80% being singletons, with the ten largest covering around 9.1%. The material sequenced was peripheral blood. The origin of the receptors is a man in his sixties with acute or convalescent COVID-19. Both conserved end residues are part of each CDR3. The D gene is left open where the match is weak. Size is stated for part of the rows, as once, few or many counts, or as a class when the clone is expanded.

D gene	V gene	J gene	clone size	CDR3 protein	CDR3 DNA
TRBD2	TRBV7-2	TRBJ2-5	.	CASSKGRLAGVQETQYF	TGTGCCAGCAGCAAAGGAAGGCTAGCGGGGGTGCAAGAGACCCAGTACTTC
.	TRBV6-6	TRBJ2-1	.	CASSYSDGGYGGEQFF	TGTGCCAGCAGTTACTCCGATGGAGGGTATGGGGGTGAGCAGTTCTTC
TRBD1	TRBV2	TRBJ2-4	.	CASSDEQGANIQYF	TGTGCCAGCAGTGACGAGCAGGGGGCAAACATTCAGTACTTC
TRBD1	TRBV4-2	TRBJ1-5	.	CASSPRSTGVNNQPQHF	TGTGCCAGCAGCCCCCGCTCGACAGGGGTAAACAATCAGCCCCAGCATTTT
TRBD1	TRBV5-4	TRBJ1-4	.	CASSPRGPTGGGSEKLFF	TGTGCCAGCAGCCCAAGGGGCCCCACAGGGGGCGGTAGTGAAAAACTGTTTTTT
.	TRBV7-2	TRBJ2-7	.	CASSLQTGPSYEQYF	TGTGCCAGCAGCTTACAGACAGGACCCTCCTACGAGCAGTACTTC
.	TRBV7-2	TRBJ2-3	.	CASSLDQARRGDTQYF	TGTGCCAGCAGCTTAGATCAGGCTCGACGGGGAGATACGCAGTATTTT
TRBD1	TRBV6-5	TRBJ1-2	.	CASTRDRDYGYTF	TGTGCCAGCACCAGGGACAGAGATTATGGCTACACCTTC
TRBD2	TRBV2	TRBJ2-1	once	CASSSTSGGAIYNEQFF	TGTGCCAGCAGTTCAACTAGCGGGGGTGCAATTTACAATGAGCAGTTCTTC
.	TRBV4-1	TRBJ1-3	.	CASSREQGINTIYF	TGCGCCAGCAGCCGGGAACAGGGAATAAACACCATATATTTT
.	TRBV5-8	TRBJ1-6	few	CASSFSPDSLYNSPLHF	TGTGCCAGCAGCTTCAGCCCGGACAGCCTCTATAATTCACCCCTCCACTTT
.	TRBV21-1	TRBJ1-1	.	CASSNRRKKANTEAFF	TGTGCCAGCAGCAATCGGAGGAAAAAGGCTAACACTGAAGCTTTCTTT
.	TRBV6-5	TRBJ2-3	few	CASSYSRRARADTQYF	TGTGCCAGCAGTTACTCGAGGCGGGCTAGGGCAGATACGCAGTATTTT
.	TRBV30	TRBJ2-7	once	CAWSGGYEQYF	TGTGCCTGGAGCGGTGGCTACGAGCAGTACTTC
.	TRBV5-1	TRBJ1-1	.	CASSLARGRTVLSEWAFF	TGCGCCAGCAGCTTGGCCCGGGGTAGAACCGTTTTGAGCGAATGGGCTTTCTTT
.	TRBV4-3	TRBJ1-1	.	CASSQEPGSTEAFF	TGCGCCAGCAGCCAAGAACCGGGAAGCACTGAAGCTTTCTTT
.	TRBV6-5	TRBJ2-1	.	CASNSGTYNEQFF	TGTGCCAGCAACTCCGGGACCTACAATGAGCAGTTCTTC
.	TRBV29-1	TRBJ1-1	few	CSVDRGGEAFF	TGCAGCGTTGACCGGGGGGGTGAAGCTTTCTTT
TRBD1	TRBV9	TRBJ1-2	.	CASSVESGTGLGFAF	TGTGCCAGCAGCGTCGAGAGTGGGACAGGGCTTGGTTTCGCCTTC
.	TRBV4-1	TRBJ2-2	.	CASSQPTRFPGELFF	TGCGCCAGCAGCCAGCCTACCCGGTTCCCCGGGGAGCTGTTTTTT
.	TRBV10-2	TRBJ2-5	.	CASSDGYQETQYF	TGCGCCAGCAGTGATGGCTACCAAGAGACCCAGTACTTC
TRBD1	TRBV6-5	TRBJ1-2	.	CASSRGGANYGYTF	TGTGCCAGCAGCCGAGGGGGCGCCAACTATGGCTACACCTTC
TRBD1	TRBV7-7	TRBJ2-7	.	CASSPGTETYEQYF	TGTGCCAGCAGCCCGGGGACAGAGACCTACGAGCAGTACTTC
TRBD2	TRBV7-2	TRBJ2-5	few	CASSPRRGGGETQYF	TGTGCCAGCAGCCCGCGACGGGGGGGAGGAGAGACCCAGTACTTC
.	TRBV10-2	TRBJ1-5	.	CASSFDMGNQPQHF	TGCGCCAGCAGTTTCGACATGGGCAATCAGCCCCAGCATTTT
TRBD1	TRBV25-1	TRBJ1-6	.	CASSVGQGTPLHF	TGTGCCAGCAGTGTGGGACAGGGGACACCCCTCCACTTT
.	TRBV13	TRBJ1-1	.	CASSVKGWNTEAFF	TGTGCCAGCAGCGTTAAGGGGTGGAACACTGAAGCTTTCTTT
.	TRBV27	TRBJ2-1	.	CASGEDSYNEQFF	TGTGCCAGCGGGGAAGACAGCTACAATGAGCAGTTCTTC
.	TRBV19	TRBJ1-5	.	CASSILDSPFGGNQPQHF	TGTGCCAGTAGTATATTAGACAGTCCTTTTGGTGGCAATCAGCCCCAGCATTTT
.	TRBV11-2	TRBJ1-3	.	CASGSNSGNTIYF	TGTGCCAGCGGGAGTAACTCTGGAAACACCATATATTTT
.	TRBV18	TRBJ1-3	.	CASSPSGSNTIYF	TGTGCCAGCTCTCCTTCGGGTAGTAACACCATATATTTT
.	TRBV3-1/TRBV3-2	TRBJ2-1	.	CASSQVDSYNEQFF	TGTGCCAGCAGCCAAGTGGACAGCTACAATGAGCAGTTCTTC
.	TRBV7-2	TRBJ1-2	.	CASSSPMQGNYTF	TGTGCCAGCAGCTCACCCATGCAGGGAAACTACACCTTC
.	TRBV19	TRBJ1-6	.	CASRGERYNSPLHF	TGTGCCAGTAGAGGAGAGCGTTATAATTCACCCCTCCACTTT
.	TRBV19	TRBJ2-6	.	CASSITSSGANVLTF	TGTGCCAGTAGTATCACCAGCTCTGGGGCCAACGTCCTGACTTTC
.	TRBV6-6	TRBJ1-5	.	CASSYGGARSNQPQHF	TGTGCCAGCAGTTACGGAGGGGCGAGGAGCAATCAGCCCCAGCATTTT
.	TRBV19	TRBJ1-6	few	CATGTGNSPLHF	TGTGCCACCGGGACTGGGAATTCACCCCTCCACTTT
TRBD1	TRBV7-9	TRBJ2-7	.	CASSLAQGQVTLRQYF	TGTGCCAGCAGCTTAGCGCAAGGACAGGTTACCCTACGGCAGTACTTC
.	TRBV10-1	TRBJ1-5	.	CASSDQGQPQHF	TGCGCCAGCAGTGACCAGGGCCAGCCCCAGCATTTT
.	TRBV20-1	TRBJ1-2	once	CSASETGYGYTF	TGCAGTGCTAGTGAGACGGGCTATGGCTACACCTTC
TRBD1	TRBV18	TRBJ1-5	.	CASSPDRGNQPQHF	TGTGCCAGCTCACCGGACAGGGGAAATCAGCCCCAGCATTTT
.	TRBV5-1	TRBJ2-5	.	CASSQFDETQYF	TGCGCCAGCAGCCAGTTTGATGAGACCCAGTACTTC
.	TRBV24-1	TRBJ2-2	.	CATSDTDRTGELFF	TGTGCCACCAGTGACACGGACAGAACCGGGGAGCTGTTTTTT